The TCR beta chain under discussion was sequenced for a study of blood T cell repertoires in COVID-19 (TCRdb year 2020). The study in broad terms: The collaborator samples originated in the United States, Italy and Spain and spanned the acute and convalescent phases of COVID-19. Samples were obtained from the ongoing ImmuneRACE study (first 160 participants) and from over a thousand subjects provided by 6 global collaborators. The repertoires were released in a freely available public database intended as a resource for research on the immune response to SARS-CoV-2. Where available, HLA class I and class II types were taken from metadata supplied by the sample provider and were not determined by assay-based typing. The sample metadata nearly always contained a de-identified subject ID, COVID-19 status, age in years and sex. The material from the prospective study consisted of cDNA or gDNA derived from T cells, B-cell-depleted T cells, or PBMCs. The dataset comprised deeply sampled blood TCRbeta repertoires from subjects exposed to, actively infected with, or recovered from COVID-19.

As to this clone: Its antigen remains unidentified. Base qualities are not recorded, but no much larger clone differs from it by a single base.

On the study overall, not on this receptor specifically: The amount of clinical and demographic metadata varied by source and participant and was provided uncurated.

TCRbeta CDR3 regions were amplified from genomic DNA using the immunoSEQ Assay, a bias-controlled multiplex PCR. Turning to the authors' computational methods: Within the assay, amplification of reference gene primers was used to estimate how many nucleated cells each sample contained. To quantify the absolute abundance of each unique TCRbeta CDR3 rearrangement, sequence reads were collapsed and filtered. For each sample, productive Simpson clonality was calculated as the square root of Simpson's diversity index across productive rearrangements. This is the immuneACCESS table as TCRdb keeps it, with only in-frame sequences that have V and J called. A part of the clones is gone; compared with another copy, unresolved V genes explain less than half, and the rest is unexplained. Clonal size and the V and J genes are those of that table, whereas D and trimming came from the DNA. The sample contains roughly 290,000 clones, about 87% of them found a single time. The top ten clonotypes cover approximately 7.8% of the sample.

Another Seattle source contributed samples from volunteer blood donors who had recovered from COVID-19. Collaborating institutions collected whole blood in K2EDTA tubes following their own protocols. For TCRbeta analysis, collaborators shipped samples in one of three forms: frozen whole blood, isolated PBMCs, or DNA extracted from either of those sample types. Reading from cysteine to phenylalanine, the CDR3 counts 16 amino acids. The only DNA kept is the CDR3, 48 bases in frame from the first base. Cut back by 0 bases and 5 bases, the V and J ends lie 15 bases apart. CDR1 and CDR2, looked up from the germline V gene, are SGHRS and YFSETQ.

The sequence links TRBV5-1 to TRBJ2-1; 5 matching bases give a weak D call of TRBD2. This clonotype originated in a woman between 45 and 65 years old who had recovered from COVID-19. Sequencing was performed on peripheral blood. At the DNA level, the sequence is TGCGCCAGCAGCTTGGTACTGATAGCGCAAGACAATGAGCAGTTCTTC. This yields the protein CASSLVLIAQDNEQFF.